Each of the 20 T cell receptor beta chains below was sequenced from the same sample in a study of blood T cell repertoires in COVID-19. Using immunoSEQ multiplex PCR, the repertoire was profiled, and TCRdb retains in-frame clones only, with some absent. The data contain under 60,000 clones, 65% to 80% of them seen just once; the ten biggest clones take up about 25%. Sequencing input: peripheral blood. The receptors derive from a man aged 65 to 79 with acute or convalescent COVID-19.

This rearrangement joins TRBV6-5 to TRBJ1-2; 7 nucleotides line up with TRBD1. The CDR3 has 13 residues. V lost 5 bases and J lost 4; bases outside the gene matches: 4. The V gene's germline CDR1 is MNHEY and CDR2 SVGAGI. CDR3 in amino acids: CASSKQGRYGYTF. As DNA, the CDR3 is TGTGCCAGCAGTAAACAGGGGCGCTATGGCTACACCTTC.

This clone was observed a few times. The rearrangement uses TRBV13 and TRBJ2-4, with 8 bases lining up with TRBD2. The trim removed 1 base at V and 1 base at J, leaving 6 bases unmatched. Germline CDR1 and CDR2: PRHDT and FYEKMQ (reference sequence). The CDR3 contains 17 residues. CDR3 in amino acids: CASSLARGRNAKNIQYF. CDR3 coding DNA: TGTGCCAGCAGCTTAGCTCGCGGGAGGAACGCCAAAAACATTCAGTACTTC.

The chain is built from TRBV5-1 and TRBJ2-7, with 8 bases that match TRBD2. The CDR3 extends over 15 amino acids. Germline-derived CDR1 and CDR2 are SGHRS and YFSETQ. Trimming removed 0 bases from V and 4 bases from J; junction bases left unmatched: 6. CDR3 in amino acids: CASSLVIAGQYEQYF. The CDR3 coding sequence is TGCGCCAGCAGCTTGGTGATAGCGGGGCAGTACGAGCAGTACTTC.

The chain couples TRBV5-4 to TRBJ1-1; unclear D gene. The CDR3 spans 14 residues. V shed 0 bases and J shed 3 bases, with 9 bases lying between them. Germline V gene data show CDR1 as SGHNT and CDR2 as YYREEE (reference sequence). The CDR3 nucleotides are TGTGCCAGCAGCTTGGCTGTGGCAGACACTGAAGCTTTCTTT. This encodes CASSLAVADTEAFF.

This clone has only a few counts. V is TRBV28 and J is TRBJ2-1, with 10 bases matching TRBD1. The junction had 22 bases not matched to a gene; V was cut back by 6 bases and J by 5 bases. Germline V lookup: CDR1 MDHEN, CDR2 SYDVKM. This CDR3 comprises 20 residues. The CDR3 is CASRLKPGYIRDRGHNEQFF. CDR3 nucleotides: TGTGCCAGCAGACTGAAGCCCGGTTATATCCGGGACAGGGGACACAATGAGCAGTTCTTC.

The V gene is TRBV7-6, the J gene TRBJ2-2, with D possibly being TRBD1 (6 bases). The CDR3 is 17 residues long. Per the germline V gene, CDR1 is SGHVS and CDR2 is FNYEAQ. Between the trimmed V and J ends, which lost 5 bases and 6 bases, there was a span of 22 bases. CDR3 amino acids: CASSQRTVISFAGELFF. CDR3 sequence (DNA): TGTGCCAGCAGCCAGAGGACAGTCATTAGTTTCGCCGGGGAGCTGTTTTTT. The full variable domain, with the rest looked up from reference TRBV7-6 and TRBJ2-2, is GAGVSQSPRYKVTKRGQDVALRCDPISGHVSLYWYRQALGQGPEFLTYFNYEAQQDKSGLPNDRFSAERPEGSISTLTIQRTEQRDSAMYRCASSQRTVISFAGELFFGEGSRLTVL.

This clone occurred a few times. The V gene is TRBV3-1 (or the pseudogene TRBV3-2), the J gene TRBJ1-6; D gene ambiguous. CDR1 and CDR2 (germline): LGHDT, YNNKEL (reference sequence). Deletions cut 1 base from V and 10 bases from J, with 5 bases between. The CDR3 length is 12 residues. CDR3 loop: CASSQGASPLHF. The CDR3 DNA sequence: TGTGCCAGCAGCCAAGGGGCGTCACCCCTCCACTTT.

The chain recombines TRBV4-2 with TRBJ1-3; D gene uncertain. V was clipped by 4 bases and J by 4 bases, with 20 bases between them. Germline assignment: CDR1 LGHNA and CDR2 YNFKEQ. The CDR3 is 17 amino acids. The CDR3 here is CASSPRPTNVRGNTIYF. In nucleotides, the CDR3 is TGTGCCAGCAGCCCTAGGCCGACGAACGTCCGCGGAAACACCATATATTTT.

The chain carries TRBV15 and TRBJ1-2, with D possibly matching TRBD1 (5 bases). Germline V gene sequence: CDR1 LNHNV, CDR2 YYDKDF (reference sequence). This CDR3 spans 14 amino acids. V was pared by 0 bases and J by 6 bases, with 11 bases between. CDR3: CATSREGPRDGYTF. The CDR3 nucleotides are TGTGCCACCAGCAGAGAGGGGCCCCGGGATGGCTACACCTTC.

The V gene is TRBV19, the J gene TRBJ2-1, with TRBD2 identical over 12 bases. The CDR3 covers 15 residues. Germline CDR1 reads LNHDA; CDR2 reads SQIVND (reference sequence). The J segment lost 3 bases and the V segment lost 7 bases, leaving 4 bases of the junction unmatched. The CDR3 protein is CASKPSGGDYNEQFF. The CDR3 DNA sequence: TGTGCCAGTAAGCCTAGCGGGGGGGACTACAATGAGCAGTTCTTC.

The V gene is TRBV19, the J gene TRBJ2-7, with 10 bases identical to TRBD2. V lost 7 bases and J lost 6; bases outside the gene matches: 6. The CDR3 has 13 residues. CDR1 LNHDA and CDR2 SQIVND come from the germline V gene (reference sequence). The DNA of the CDR3 is TGTGCCAGTACCGGGACTAGCGCTTCCGAGCAGTACTTC. Translated: CASTGTSASEQYF.

The chain recombines TRBV25-1 with TRBJ2-3; the D gene is possibly TRBD2 (5 bases). V shed 7 bases and J shed 5 bases, with 13 bases lying between them. Germline-derived CDR1 and CDR2 are MGHDK and SYGVNS. CDR3 length: 13 amino acids. The CDR3 DNA follows: TGTGCCAGCATACCAAGTGGACTAGATACGCAGTATTTT. This codes for CASIPSGLDTQYF.

The chain employs TRBV28 and TRBJ1-5; a weak D match, TRBD1 (6 bases). Germline CDR1 reads MDHEN; CDR2 reads SYDVKM. V was trimmed by 2 bases and J by 6 bases, leaving 14 bases between them. The CDR3 runs 15 residues. CDR3 sequence: CASSLRQGMGQPQHF. For the CDR3, the DNA is TGTGCCAGCAGTTTACGGCAGGGGATGGGTCAGCCCCAGCATTTT.

The CDR3 loop is CASSLWTGHIGELFF. The CDR3, as DNA: TGTGCCAGCTCACTTTGGACAGGTCACATCGGGGAGCTGTTTTTT. V and J are TRBV18 and TRBJ2-2, with 7 bases lining up with TRBD1. The CDR3 is 15 amino acids. Germline V gives CDR1 KGHSH, CDR2 LQKENI. The ends lost 4 bases at V and 7 bases at J; junction bases unmatched: 9. The full variable domain, rest sourced from reference TRBV18 and TRBJ2-2, is NAGVMQNPRHLVRRRGQEARLRCSPMKGHSHVYWYRQLPEEGLKFMVYLQKENIIDESGMPKERFSAEFPKEGPSILRIQQVVRGDSAAYFCASSLWTGHIGELFFGEGSRLTVL.

The chain recombines TRBV5-4 with TRBJ1-2; unclear D gene. Germline-derived CDR1 and CDR2 are SGHNT and YYREEE (reference sequence). The CDR3 runs 14 residues. V was cut by 1 base and J by 7 bases, with 14 bases left in between. The CDR3 nucleotides read TGTGCCAGCAGCTTGATCCGGGGTGATCCTGGCTACACCTTC. The encoded protein is CASSLIRGDPGYTF.

The rearrangement uses TRBV21-1 and TRBJ1-2; the table's D call TRBD1 went unverified against the DNA. TRBV21-1 is a pseudogene segment. The CDR3 extends over 12 amino acids. In nucleotides, the CDR3 is TGTGCCAGCAGCAGGCTTCGCTATGGCTACACCTTC. It is translated as CASSRLRYGYTF.

The CDR3 nucleotides read TGTGCCTGGAGTTGGGGACAATACGAGCAGTACTTC. It yields the protein CAWSWGQYEQYF. The chain joins TRBV30 to TRBJ2-7; maybe TRBD1 (6 bases). The CDR3 covers 12 residues. Germline CDR1 reads GTSNPN; CDR2 reads SVGIG (reference sequence). Trimming pared 2 bases from V and 4 bases from J, leaving 9 bases between. The full variable domain, with the rest looked up from reference TRBV30 and TRBJ2-7, is SQTIHQWPATLVQPVGSPLSLECTVEGTSNPNLYWYRQAAGRGLQLLFYSVGIGQISSEVPQNLSASRPQDRQFILSSKKLLLSDSGFYLCAWSWGQYEQYFGPGTRLTVT.

The rearrangement uses TRBV7-9 and TRBJ2-7, with D uncertain. Looked up from germline, CDR1 is SEHNR and CDR2 is FQNEAQ (reference sequence). Trimming cost V 1 base and J 2 bases, with 9 bases left between them. CDR3 length equals 14 residues. The CDR3 protein is CASSLGPETYEQYF. The CDR3 DNA is TGTGCCAGCAGCTTAGGGCCCGAAACCTACGAGCAGTACTTC.

The CDR3, as DNA: TGTGCCAGCAGCTTGACTAGCGGGATCTACAATGAGCAGTTCTTC. It yields the protein CASSLTSGIYNEQFF. This chain connects TRBV5-4 to TRBJ2-1; 10 bases are a match to TRBD2. Germline V lookup: CDR1 SGHNT, CDR2 YYREEE (reference sequence). The V segment lost 1 base and the J segment 3 bases; nucleotides outside the gene matches: 1. This CDR3 has 15 amino acids. Based on the CDR3 plus reference TRBV5-4 and TRBJ2-1, the full variable domain is ETGVTQSPTHLIKTRGQQVTLRCSSQSGHNTVSWYQQALGQGPQFIFQYYREEENGRGNFPPRFSGLQFPNYSSELNVNALELDDSALYLCASSLTSGIYNEQFFGPGTRLTVL.

The chain recombines TRBV5-8 with TRBJ2-1; TRBD2 might be the D (7 bases). Per the germline V gene, CDR1 is SGHTS and CDR2 is YDEGEE. V was clipped by 6 bases and J by 0 bases, with 22 bases between them. The CDR3 is made up of 18 amino acids. The CDR3, as DNA: TGTGCCAGCACCAAAGGGGCGGGGGCGACTAGCTCCTACAATGAGCAGTTCTTC. Translating it yields CASTKGAGATSSYNEQFF.